These 8 T cell receptor beta chains were sequenced from one sample in a study of cytomegalovirus exposure and HLA in healthy donors. Repertoires were generated with immunoSEQ multiplex PCR, while TCRdb's copy carries only in-frame clones and drops some. The sample contains some 110,000 clones, 86% of which appear only once. The specimen sequenced was PBMCs. These receptors were obtained from a young man in good health and CMV-seronegative.

J is TRBJ1-2 and V is TRBV4-2; D is undetermined. The CDR3 spans 13 residues. Trimming took off 0 bases at V and 6 bases at J, with 8 bases between the two ends. CDR1 is LGHNA and CDR2 is YNFKEQ in the germline V gene. The CDR3 here is CASSQDSGDGYTF. Here the CDR3 DNA reads TGTGCCAGCAGCCAAGATTCCGGGGATGGCTACACCTTC.

V is TRBV15 and J is TRBJ2-3, with a possible D match to TRBD2 (5 bases). The CDR3 loop spans 17 amino acids. CDR1 is LNHNV, CDR2 YYDKDF, per germline (reference sequence). The V and J ends lost 0 bases and 0 bases respectively, with 13 bases between them. CDR3 loop: CATSRDTGLSSTDTQYF. CDR3 DNA sequence: TGTGCCACCAGCAGAGATACCGGACTCTCTAGCACAGATACGCAGTATTTT.

This clone was observed a few times. The V and J genes are TRBV5-1 and TRBJ1-1; 8 bases line up with TRBD1. The CDR3 is made up of 15 amino acids. The germline V gene encodes CDR1 SGHRS and CDR2 YFSETQ. J lost 0 bases, V lost 0 bases, and 1 base had no gene match. The CDR3 loop is CASSLDRGLNTEAFF. DNA of the CDR3: TGCGCCAGCAGCTTGGACAGGGGGTTGAACACTGAAGCTTTCTTT.

The rearrangement joins TRBV10-3 to TRBJ1-5; TRBD1 matches at 7 bases. The CDR3 covers 14 residues. V gave up 3 bases and J gave up 4 bases; unmatched junction bases: 3. CDR1 is ENHRY and CDR2 is SYGVKD in the germline V gene. For the CDR3, the DNA is TGTGCCATCAGTGATGGGACAGCTAATCAGCCCCAGCATTTT. This translates into CAISDGTANQPQHF.

Note on this clone: This may be a read error, as it is one base from a much larger clone. The chain links TRBV7-9 to TRBJ1-5; the D gene is possibly TRBD1 (5 bases). V was cut by 1 base and J by 5 bases, with 6 bases left in between. Germline V gene data show CDR1 as SEHNR and CDR2 as FQNEAQ (reference sequence). The CDR3 is 13 residues long. The CDR3 nucleotides read TGTGCCAGCAGCTTAGAAGGGGATCAGCCCCAGCATTTT. Its protein product is CASSLEGDQPQHF.

This sequence joins TRBV19 and TRBJ2-3; D not resolved. Trimming shortened V by 5 bases and J by 1 base, and 7 bases separated the two germline ends. The CDR3 has 13 amino acids. In germline, CDR1 is LNHDA, CDR2 SQIVND (reference sequence). CDR3: CASSSSGTDTQYF. The CDR3, as DNA: TGTGCCAGTAGTTCGAGTGGCACAGATACGCAGTATTTT.

The table lists this clone with a few counts. The rearrangement links TRBV6-6 to TRBJ1-1, with TRBD1 as a possible D gene (6 bases). V lost 7 bases to trimming and J lost 4 bases, with 13 bases between them. Germline V lookup: CDR1 MNHNY, CDR2 SVGAGI (reference sequence). The CDR3 totals 13 residues. The CDR3 nucleotides read TGTGCCAGCATCCGACAGGCGAGCACTGAAGCTTTCTTT. This gives the protein CASIRQASTEAFF.

The rearrangement links TRBV9 to TRBJ2-7, with 8 bases matching TRBD2. Unmatched junction bases numbered 7, after V lost 0 bases and J lost 5 bases. The CDR3 length is 15 residues. Germline V gene sequence: CDR1 SGDLS, CDR2 YYNGEE. The CDR3: CASSVGQRESHEQYF. The CDR3 DNA is TGTGCCAGCAGCGTAGGCCAGCGGGAGTCCCACGAGCAGTACTTC.